These T cell receptor beta chains were read from a single sample in a study of regulatory T cells in long-lasting Graves disease. Each CDR3 protein gets one entry after TCRdb re-called the multiplex PCR reads with MiXCR. The profile shows around 450,000 distinct CDR3 sequences, about a fifth of them singletons. Sequencing was performed on peripheral blood mononuclear cells (PBMCs), taken when the disease was refractory, from a patient treated with antithyroid drugs. All receptors derive from a female donor with Graves disease. The CDR3 runs from the conserved cysteine through the conserved F or W. A D gene is named only where the DNA matches it firmly. Clone size is given for some rows only: seen once, a few or many times, or a class if the clone is expanded.

cdr3_nt cdr3_aa v_call d_call clone_size j_call
TGTGCCAGCTGGGAAGACAGGGGGCTAAGTGAAAAACTGTTTTTT CASWEDRGLSEKLFF TRBV2 TRBD1 many TRBJ1-4
TGTGCCAGTAGTTCCCGGGACAGCCCCTATGGCTACACCTTC CASSSRDSPYGYTF TRBV19 TRBD1 - TRBJ1-2
TGCGCCAGCACCACCACCGGGGTTTCTGAAAAACTGTTTTTT CASTTTGVSEKLFF TRBV5-1 - few TRBJ1-4
TGTGCCACCAGTGATCGGGGGCAAATTTCTGGGGCCAACGTCCTGACTTTC CATSDRGQISGANVLTF TRBV24-1 - few TRBJ2-6
TGTGCCAGTTCCGGGACGAGGGGGATCTATGGCTACACCTTC CASSGTRGIYGYTF TRBV2 - many TRBJ1-2
TGTGCCAGCAGCCTCGCTCCGGCGGGGGGGGGTCAGGGAAACATTCAGTACTTC CASSLAPAGGGQGNIQYF TRBV7-3 TRBD2 once TRBJ2-4
TGTGCCATCAGTGGGGGACAGGCTAATCAGCCCCAGCATTTT CAISGGQANQPQHF TRBV10-3 TRBD1 few TRBJ1-5
TGTGCCAGCAGCTTAGGGGGCAGGGGGCTACACACTGAAGCTTTCTTT CASSLGGRGLHTEAFF TRBV7-8 TRBD1 many TRBJ1-1
TGTGCCAGCAGTTTATTTACAGGGGCCAGCTATGGCTACACCTTC CASSLFTGASYGYTF TRBV28 TRBD1 many TRBJ1-2
TGTGCCAGTAGTATTGGGGGGACTGTGAACGAGCAGTACTTC CASSIGGTVNEQYF TRBV19 - few TRBJ2-7
TGTGCCAGCACGGAGAATAGCAATCAGCCCCAGCATTTT CASTENSNQPQHF TRBV28 - - TRBJ1-5
TGTGCCACCAGCGGGCCCTTAGAGACCAGTCCCTACGAGCAGTACTTC CATSGPLETSPYEQYF TRBV15 - - TRBJ2-7
TGCGCCAGCAGCTTTGGGGACTTCCCTGGAAACACCATATATTTT CASSFGDFPGNTIYF TRBV5-1 - - TRBJ1-3
TGTGCCAGCTCACCACAATCGGACACTGAAGCTTCCTTT CASSPQSDTEASF TRBV18 - - TRBJ1-1
TGCAGTGCTAGAGATCCCCGCAGGGGAGAAAACATTCAGTACTTC CSARDPRRGENIQYF TRBV20-1 - - TRBJ2-4
TGTGCCAGCAGTTTAGCCGGGGTCATGAACACTGAAGCTTTCTTT CASSLAGVMNTEAFF TRBV28 - many TRBJ1-1
TGTGCCAGTACCCCGGGACAGGGATTCAGCCAGCCCCAGCATTTT CASTPGQGFSQPQHF TRBV19 TRBD1 - TRBJ1-5
TGTGCCAGTAGTATAGACGGAACTAATGAAAAACTGTTTTTT CASSIDGTNEKLFF TRBV19 - few TRBJ1-4